What follows describes a single T cell receptor (beta chain). This clone has just one count. What antigen it recognizes has not been identified. Base qualities are missing; no much larger clone stands one base away. The library was generated by the immunoSEQ multiplex PCR assay. The multiplex PCR relied on a mix of 60 forward primers for TCR Vbeta segments and 13 reverse primers for TCR Jbeta segments. A multiplex PCR assay on genomic DNA amplified the CDR3 region of rearranged TCR beta genes. Amplified TCR beta libraries were sequenced as 87-base-pair reads on the Illumina HiSeq System. The original methods were these. In a later analysis, some 80 million unique TCR beta chains were counted across the 650 to 750 repertoires, and approximately 11 million of these chains were shared by at least two donors. Raw reads were error-corrected and collapsed into unique sequences with a nearest-neighbor algorithm that merged closely related sequences to remove PCR and sequencing errors. Alignment of CDR3 sequences to IMGT reference sequences was used to assign V, D and J gene segments. Each retained sequence needed at least a six-nucleotide match to both a V gene segment and a J gene segment. Rearrangements were classified as productive when the CDR3 lacked stop codons and remained in frame with V and J, and all other rearrangements were classified as non-productive. CDR3 was defined by IMGT convention, running from the second conserved V-encoded cysteine to the conserved J-encoded phenylalanine. Sequences without an unambiguous match to a single V gene segment were excluded from the earlier analysis of approximately 560 of the donors. An earlier analysis of fewer than 750 of the donors called V segments functional above 56.7% productive rearrangements and segregating when the between-donor standard deviation exceeded 5%. To diagnose cytomegalovirus status from the catalog of TCR beta chain sequences, a statistical classification framework was built. V and J gene assignment, in a later analysis, came from comparing TCR nucleotide sequences with IMGT/GENE-DB human TR gene sequences. In a later analysis, CDR3 sequences and most-parsimonious VDJ recombination scenarios were assigned using the TCRdist pipeline. A later analysis defined each TCR beta chain by its CDR3 amino acid sequence plus V-gene family, and excluded reads lacking a unique V-gene family. As a way to deal with suspected cross-contamination and a sequencing artifact, a later analysis dropped approximately 570 nucleotide sequences that were highly shared and had low generation probability. A later analysis calculated a clonal expansion index for each public chain from normalized within-repertoire ranks of inferred template counts. In a later analysis, generation probabilities were computed with a VDJ recombination model fitted to out-of-frame rearrangements, and the resulting probabilities were checked against IGoR. A later analysis scored TCR-TCR, TCR-HLA and TCR-CMV co-occurrence with hypergeometric tests, applying a repertoire-size bias correction to TCR pairs. In a later analysis, false discovery rates were estimated by permuting HLA or CMV assignments 20 times. In a later analysis, co-occurring TCRs were grouped using DBSCAN, and TCRdist sequence similarity was added for clustering within HLA-allele-positive subsets. Repertoires with fewer than 30,000 or more than 120,000 public chains, plus five repertoires with anomalous nucleotide sharing, were excluded from co-occurrence clustering. TCRdb provides this immuneACCESS table in a form limited to in-frame rearrangements. Some clones are lacking; in checked studies, under half of them reflect an unresolved V gene, and why the rest are absent is not known. The DNA was the basis for D and trimming; V, J and clone size are from that table. The sample records 100,000 to 150,000 clones, 80% of which are singletons. The top ten constitute 1% of the sample.

This specimen belongs to a study of cytomegalovirus exposure and HLA in healthy donors (dated by TCRdb to about 2017). As for the study more broadly: According to an earlier analysis of 587 of the donors, about 170 million T cells yielded over 90 million unique TCR beta sequences and about 300 Gb of sequence data. Roughly 5 DR-DQ haplotypes were handled as single units for association and clustering because linkage in the cohort was strong. Among 398 genotyped donors of the cohort, an average of approximately 240,000 unique TCR beta nucleotide sequences was sequenced per donor, of which 15% to 20% were non-productive. A later genetic analysis used genome-wide SNP genotypes for about 65% of the 666 donors, treating that subset as a discovery cohort. To decide whether each TCR beta V gene segment behaved as functional or pseudogenic, an earlier analysis of several hundred of the donors relied on high-throughput TCR beta sequencing. The T cell repertoires of 670 or so subjects were profiled by immunosequencing and related to cytomegalovirus serostatus. In a later analysis, previously published TCR beta repertoires from several hundred donors were re-analyzed and high-resolution HLA genotyping was added so that TCR occurrence patterns could be studied. All discovery cohort repertoires had been generated using a single sequencing platform. Approximately 310 gigabases of sequencing data and tens of millions of unique TCR sequences were included in an early release covering around 650 HLA-typed donors. High-throughput TCR immunosequencing, statistical association of individual TCRs with disease status, and machine learning were combined to predict cytomegalovirus infection status. Besides the first cohort of roughly 700 subjects, a separate validation cohort made up of roughly 130 different subjects was used. The number of donors typed differed by locus, with about 620-630 for A, B, C, DRB1 and DQB1, approximately 500 for DQA1, 600 to 610 for DPA1, and some 470 for DPB1. Alongside the repertoire data, information on donor age, sex, ethnicity and CMV serostatus was compiled. Class I and class II HLA loci were covered by the typing at four-digit resolution. The genetic ancestry cluster associated with self-reported Caucasian donors included 81% of the approximately 400 genotyped donors. The study aimed to test whether cataloging public T cell receptors could reveal signatures of past pathogen exposure. The later analysis used no new phenotypic data to find candidate immune exposures, relying instead on TCR beta sequences and their occurrence across donors. On the study overall, not on this receptor specifically: According to the authors, the approach could potentially be generalized to other disease states and immunological phenotypes. A later genetic analysis reported fewer N-insertions in productive TCRs among donors in an Asian-associated ancestry cluster than the 666-donor mean. Linkage disequilibrium might explain the correlated functional status among segregating V segments, but an unknown experimental factor could not be ruled out. A total of fewer than 200 TCR beta chains were listed by the study as associated with cytomegalovirus. A later analysis found that TCR association rates varied across HLA loci, with DRB1 alleles showing the most associated TCRs and HLA-C alleles the fewest. Because counts were too low, roughly 17 rarely observed V segments, including chromosome 9 orphons, were left out of the earlier analysis of 587 of the donors. According to a later analysis, most CMV-associated TCR beta chains appeared to be HLA-restricted, and the HLA associations seemed to be driven largely by CMV exposure. In an earlier analysis of approximately 590 of the donors, most TCR beta V segments appeared in productive rearrangements about 87% or about 30% of the time, broadly matching IMGT annotations. Most TCR sequences were seen in very few donors, while some public TCRs were found in many individuals. The only immune exposure information available for the cohort was CMV serostatus. Roughly uniform sequencing depth across donors was assumed in presence/absence analyses, although this assumption may not hold. The cohort was sequenced for TCR beta chains only, and without alpha or paired-chain data the features that could be detected were limited. A group of highly shared sequence variants was considered likely to be a technical artifact of the sequencing pipeline. The classifier was reported to diagnose cytomegalovirus status with high specificity and sensitivity in both the original cohort and the validation cohort. Some IMGT-functional V segments, including TRBV6-2 and TRBV6-3, could not be told apart with the 87-base-pair reads, so those segments were excluded. In vitro tests confirmed that a few of the cytomegalovirus-associated TCR beta chains recognize cytomegalovirus antigens. An association between a missense DCLRE1C variant and V-gene and J-gene trimming of TCR beta chains was found in a later genetic analysis and replicated in an independent cohort. In a later analysis, several top co-occurrence clusters were reported to appear linked to parvovirus B19, influenza, CMV and Epstein-Barr virus. Because HLA typing was unavailable for some donors at each locus, only the typed subset was used in association tests. A later analysis found that HLA-associated TCR beta chains were more clonally expanded and had lower generation probabilities than equally common non-associated chains. When HLA alleles, especially DR and DQ, strongly co-occurred, attributing TCR associations to individual alleles was difficult. At a false discovery rate of 0.05, a later analysis linked some 18,000 TCR beta sequences to specific HLA alleles. A further reported finding was that TCR beta sequences accurately predicted the HLA-A and HLA-B alleles for most subjects in the first cohort.

Including cysteine and phenylalanine, the CDR3 has 15 amino acids. This entry keeps only the CDR3 DNA: 45 bases, framed from base 1. CDR1 and CDR2 (LNHNV, YYDKDF) derive from the germline V gene (reference sequence). V is pared back by 2 bases and J by 7 bases, with 17 bases lying between the germline termini. In total, roughly 710 healthy bone marrow donors made up the cohort. All cohort members were sampled while nominally healthy, although unrecorded immune exposures were likely present. The donor was CMV seronegative and belonged to the group of 380 or so seronegative cohort members. Each donor provided a peripheral blood sample, and peripheral blood mononuclear cells were used for TCR beta sequencing. Genomic DNA extraction from the blood cell samples was performed with the Qiagen DNeasy Blood Extraction Kit.

Sequenced input: PBMCs. This receptor was obtained from a man in his forties in good health and CMV-seronegative. The chain uses TRBV15 and TRBJ2-5; a tentative D match to TRBD1 spans 6 bases. The CDR3 here reads CATSRTQGSLVTQYF. The base sequence is TGTGCCACCAGCAGAACCCAGGGGAGTCTGGTGACCCAGTACTTC.